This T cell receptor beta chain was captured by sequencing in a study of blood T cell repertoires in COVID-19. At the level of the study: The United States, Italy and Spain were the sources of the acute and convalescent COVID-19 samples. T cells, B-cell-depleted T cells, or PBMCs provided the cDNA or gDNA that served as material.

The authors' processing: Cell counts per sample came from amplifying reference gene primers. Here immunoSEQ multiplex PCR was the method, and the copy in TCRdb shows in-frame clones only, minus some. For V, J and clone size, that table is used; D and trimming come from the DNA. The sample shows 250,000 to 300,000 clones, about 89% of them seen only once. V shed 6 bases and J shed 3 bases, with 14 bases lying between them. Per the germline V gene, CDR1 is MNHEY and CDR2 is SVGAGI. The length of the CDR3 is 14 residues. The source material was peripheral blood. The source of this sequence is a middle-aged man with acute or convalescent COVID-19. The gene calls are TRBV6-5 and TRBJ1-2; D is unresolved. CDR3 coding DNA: TGTGCCAGCAGGGAGGCCGCAGGCCACTATGGCTACACCTTC. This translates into CASREAAGHYGYTF.